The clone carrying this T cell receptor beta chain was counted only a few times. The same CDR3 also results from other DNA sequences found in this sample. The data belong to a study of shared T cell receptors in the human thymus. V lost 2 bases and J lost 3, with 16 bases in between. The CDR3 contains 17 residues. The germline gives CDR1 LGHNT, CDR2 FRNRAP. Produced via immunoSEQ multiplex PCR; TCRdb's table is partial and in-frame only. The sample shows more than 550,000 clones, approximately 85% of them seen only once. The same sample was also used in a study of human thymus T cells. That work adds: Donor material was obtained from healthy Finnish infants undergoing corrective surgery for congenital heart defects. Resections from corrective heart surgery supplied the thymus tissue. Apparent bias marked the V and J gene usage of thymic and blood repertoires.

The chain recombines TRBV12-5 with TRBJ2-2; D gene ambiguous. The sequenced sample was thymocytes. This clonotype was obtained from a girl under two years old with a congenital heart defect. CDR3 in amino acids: CASGLNARNQDTGELFF. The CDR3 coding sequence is TGTGCTAGTGGTTTGAACGCGCGGAATCAAGACACCGGGGAGCTGTTTTTT.